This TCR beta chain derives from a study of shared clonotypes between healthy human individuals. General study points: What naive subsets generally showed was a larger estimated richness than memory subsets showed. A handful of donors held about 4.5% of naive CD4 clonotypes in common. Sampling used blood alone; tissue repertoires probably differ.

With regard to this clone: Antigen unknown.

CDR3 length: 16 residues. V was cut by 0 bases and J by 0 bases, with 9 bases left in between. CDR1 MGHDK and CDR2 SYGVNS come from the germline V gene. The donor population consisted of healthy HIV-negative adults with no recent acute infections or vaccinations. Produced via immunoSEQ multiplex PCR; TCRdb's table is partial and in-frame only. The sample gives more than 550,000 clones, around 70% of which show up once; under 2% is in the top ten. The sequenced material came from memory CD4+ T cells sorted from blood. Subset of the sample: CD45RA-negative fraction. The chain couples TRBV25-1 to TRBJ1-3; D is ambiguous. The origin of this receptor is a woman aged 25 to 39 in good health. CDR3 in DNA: TGTGCCAGCAGTGAATATCGGCCAGGCTCTGGAAACACCATATATTTT. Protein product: CASSEYRPGSGNTIYF.